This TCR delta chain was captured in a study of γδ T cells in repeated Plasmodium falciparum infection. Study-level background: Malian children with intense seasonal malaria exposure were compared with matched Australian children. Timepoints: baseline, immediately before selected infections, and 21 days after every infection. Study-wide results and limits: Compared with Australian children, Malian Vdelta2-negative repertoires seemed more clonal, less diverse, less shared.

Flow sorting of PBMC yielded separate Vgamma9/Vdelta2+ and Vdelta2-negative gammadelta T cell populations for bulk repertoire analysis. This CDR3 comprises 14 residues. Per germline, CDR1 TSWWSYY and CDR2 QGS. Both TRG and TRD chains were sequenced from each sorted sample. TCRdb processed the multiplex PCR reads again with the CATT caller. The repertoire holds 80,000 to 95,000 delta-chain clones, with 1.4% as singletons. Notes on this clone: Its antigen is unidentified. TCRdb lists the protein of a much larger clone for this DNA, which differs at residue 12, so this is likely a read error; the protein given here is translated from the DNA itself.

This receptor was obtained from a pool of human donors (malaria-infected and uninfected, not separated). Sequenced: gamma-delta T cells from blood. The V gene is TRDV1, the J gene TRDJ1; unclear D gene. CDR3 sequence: CALGEPLYTDKHIF. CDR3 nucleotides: TGTGCTCTTGGGGAACCATTGTACACCGATAAACACATCTTT.